In this sample, the clone carrying this T cell receptor beta chain turned up a few times. Original handling: Quantification of nucleated cells was approximated via reference gene primer amplification. Using immunoSEQ multiplex PCR, the repertoire was profiled, and TCRdb retains in-frame clones only, with some absent. The V and J calls and clone size were taken over from that table, and D and trimming were inferred from the DNA. There are some 38,000 clones in the sample; around 85% occur only once, and 35% to 45% lies in the top ten. Per the germline V gene, CDR1 is MNHEY and CDR2 is SVGAGI. V was cut by 7 bases and J by 0 bases, with 6 bases left in between. The CDR3 sequence is 13 residues long. This entry belongs to a study of blood T cell repertoires in COVID-19. About the study: Samples of COVID-19 (acute and convalescent) were obtained from the United States, Italy and Spain. From T cells, B-cell-depleted T cells, or PBMCs came the material, which was cDNA or gDNA.

Sequenced sample: peripheral blood. This chain links TRBV6-5 with TRBJ1-4; D ambiguous. This TCR was recovered from a man between 60 and 70 years old with active or convalescent COVID-19. CDR3 region: CASIRTTNEKLFF. The CDR3 coding sequence is TGTGCCAGCATTAGAACAACTAATGAAAAACTGTTTTTT.